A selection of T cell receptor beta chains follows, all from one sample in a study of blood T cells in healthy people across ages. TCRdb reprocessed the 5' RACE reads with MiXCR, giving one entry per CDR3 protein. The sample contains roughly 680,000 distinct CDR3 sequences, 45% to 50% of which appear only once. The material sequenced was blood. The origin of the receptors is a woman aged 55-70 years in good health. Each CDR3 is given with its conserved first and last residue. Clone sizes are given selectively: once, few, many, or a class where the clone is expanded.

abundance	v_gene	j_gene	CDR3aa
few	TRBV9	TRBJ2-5	CASSRDGTGRETQYF
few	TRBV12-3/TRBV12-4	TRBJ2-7	CASSKVDYGYEQYF
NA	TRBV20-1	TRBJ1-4	CSALGVIGEELFF
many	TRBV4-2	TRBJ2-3	CASSQAGTSGNTDTQYF
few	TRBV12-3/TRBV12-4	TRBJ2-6	CASSLSSFSGANVLTF
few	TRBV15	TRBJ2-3	CATSFPRGATDTQYF
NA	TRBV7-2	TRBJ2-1	CASSPRGGEARNEQFF
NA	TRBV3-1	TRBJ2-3	CASSQVHSSTDTQYF
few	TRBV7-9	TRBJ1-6	CASSLGPFNSPLHF
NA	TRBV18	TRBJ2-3	CASSPPSVPDTQYF
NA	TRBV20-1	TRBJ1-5	CSAMERHNQPQHF
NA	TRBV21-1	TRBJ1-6	CASSGRDRLRSPLHF
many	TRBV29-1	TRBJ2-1	CSVDLTRGGMFNEQFF
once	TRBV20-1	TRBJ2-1	CSARVTLAGRSYNEQFF
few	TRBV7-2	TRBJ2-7	CASSLGLAGGAEQYF
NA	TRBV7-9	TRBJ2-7	CASSIAGTTYEQYF
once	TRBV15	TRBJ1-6	CATSRGGQKNSPLHF
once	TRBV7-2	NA	CASSLGTYPQETQFF
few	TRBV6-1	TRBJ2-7	CASSTRLEYEQYF
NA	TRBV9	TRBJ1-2	CASSRDTASYGYTF
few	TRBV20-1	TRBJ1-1	CSATNRVEAFF